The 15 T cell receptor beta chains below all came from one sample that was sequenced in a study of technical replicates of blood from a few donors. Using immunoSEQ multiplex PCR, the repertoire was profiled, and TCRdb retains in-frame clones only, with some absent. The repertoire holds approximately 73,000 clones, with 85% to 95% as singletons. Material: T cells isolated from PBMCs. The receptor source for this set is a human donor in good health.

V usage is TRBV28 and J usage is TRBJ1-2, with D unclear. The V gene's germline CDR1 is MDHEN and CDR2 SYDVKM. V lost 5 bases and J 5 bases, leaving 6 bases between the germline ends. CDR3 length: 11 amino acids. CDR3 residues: CASSRGYGYTF. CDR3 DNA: TGTGCCAGCAGTCGGGGTTATGGCTACACCTTC.

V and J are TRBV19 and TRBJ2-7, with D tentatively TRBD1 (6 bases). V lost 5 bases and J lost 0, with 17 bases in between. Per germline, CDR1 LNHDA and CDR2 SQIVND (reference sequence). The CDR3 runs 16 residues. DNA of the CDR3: TGTGCCAGTAGTTGGTCGTTAAGGGGGAGCTCCTACGAGCAGTACTTC. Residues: CASSWSLRGSSYEQYF. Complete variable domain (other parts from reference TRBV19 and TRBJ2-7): DGGITQSPKYLFRKEGQNVTLSCEQNLNHDAMYWYRQDPGQGLRLIYYSQIVNDFQKGDIAEGYSVSREKKESFPLTVTSAQKNPTAFYLCASSWSLRGSSYEQYFGPGTRLTVT.

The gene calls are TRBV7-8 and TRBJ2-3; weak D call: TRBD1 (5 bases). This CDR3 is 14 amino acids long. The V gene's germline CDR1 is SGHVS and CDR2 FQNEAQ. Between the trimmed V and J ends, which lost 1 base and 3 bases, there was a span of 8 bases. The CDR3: CASSLGGTTDTQYF. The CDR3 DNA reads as TGTGCCAGCAGCTTAGGGGGCACGACAGATACGCAGTATTTT.

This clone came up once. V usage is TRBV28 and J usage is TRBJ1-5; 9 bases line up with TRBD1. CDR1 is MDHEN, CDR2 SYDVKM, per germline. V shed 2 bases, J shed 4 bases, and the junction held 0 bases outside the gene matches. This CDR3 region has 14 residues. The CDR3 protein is CASSLGTGNQPQHF. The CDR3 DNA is TGTGCCAGCAGTTTAGGGACAGGGAATCAGCCCCAGCATTTT.

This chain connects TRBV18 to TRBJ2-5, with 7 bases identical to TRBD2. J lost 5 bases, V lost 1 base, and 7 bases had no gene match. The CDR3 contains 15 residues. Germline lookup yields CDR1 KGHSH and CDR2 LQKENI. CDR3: CASSPRDKGGETQYF. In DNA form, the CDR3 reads TGTGCCAGCTCACCACGTGATAAGGGAGGGGAGACCCAGTACTTC. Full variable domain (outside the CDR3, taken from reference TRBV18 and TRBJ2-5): NAGVMQNPRHLVRRRGQEARLRCSPMKGHSHVYWYRQLPEEGLKFMVYLQKENIIDESGMPKERFSAEFPKEGPSILRIQQVVRGDSAAYFCASSPRDKGGETQYFGPGTRLLVL.

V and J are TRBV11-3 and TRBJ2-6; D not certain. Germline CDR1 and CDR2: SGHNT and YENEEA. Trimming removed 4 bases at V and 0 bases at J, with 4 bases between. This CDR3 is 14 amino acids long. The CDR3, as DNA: TGTGCCAGCAGCTCTTCCTCTGGGGCCAACGTCCTGACTTTC. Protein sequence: CASSSSSGANVLTF.

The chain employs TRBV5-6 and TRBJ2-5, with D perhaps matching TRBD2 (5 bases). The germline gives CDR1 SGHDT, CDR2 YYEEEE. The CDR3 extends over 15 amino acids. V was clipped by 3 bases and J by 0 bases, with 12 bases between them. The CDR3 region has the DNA TGTGCCAGCAGCTCCGTGGCCGGGGACCAAGAGACCCAGTACTTC. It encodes CASSSVAGDQETQYF.

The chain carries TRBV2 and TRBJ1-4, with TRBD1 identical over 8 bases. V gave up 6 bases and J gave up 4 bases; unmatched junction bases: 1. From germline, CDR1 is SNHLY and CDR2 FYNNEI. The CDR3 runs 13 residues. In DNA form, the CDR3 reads TGTGCCAGCAGGGACAGGGTTAATGAAAAACTGTTTTTT. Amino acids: CASRDRVNEKLFF.

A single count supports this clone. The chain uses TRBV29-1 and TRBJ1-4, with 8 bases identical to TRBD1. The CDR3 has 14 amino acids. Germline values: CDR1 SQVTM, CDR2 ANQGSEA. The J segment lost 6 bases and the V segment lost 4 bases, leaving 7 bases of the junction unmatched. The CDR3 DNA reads TGCAGCGTTGTGAAGGCAGGGGGCTATGAAAAACTGTTTTTT. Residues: CSVVKAGGYEKLFF.

CDR3 in amino acids: CASSPFGGGNNEQYF. In DNA form, the CDR3 reads TGTGCCAGCAGTCCCTTCGGCGGGGGTAATAACGAGCAGTACTTC. The chain has TRBV25-1 and TRBJ2-7; 7 bases line up with TRBD2. After removal of 5 bases from V and 5 bases from J, the junction contained 12 bases not matched to a gene. The CDR3 is 15 residues long. Per germline, CDR1 MGHDK and CDR2 SYGVNS.

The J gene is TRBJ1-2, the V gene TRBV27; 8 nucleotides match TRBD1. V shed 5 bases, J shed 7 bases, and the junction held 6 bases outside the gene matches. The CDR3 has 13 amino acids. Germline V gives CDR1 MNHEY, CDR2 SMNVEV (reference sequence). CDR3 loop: CASSPGQGGGYTF. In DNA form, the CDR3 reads TGTGCCAGCAGTCCTGGACAGGGTGGTGGCTACACCTTC.

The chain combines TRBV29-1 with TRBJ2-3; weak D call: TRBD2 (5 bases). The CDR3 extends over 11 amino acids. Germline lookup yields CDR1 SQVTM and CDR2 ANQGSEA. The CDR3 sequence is CTTNREDTQYF. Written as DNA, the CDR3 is TGCACCACCAATCGGGAAGATACGCAGTATTTT.

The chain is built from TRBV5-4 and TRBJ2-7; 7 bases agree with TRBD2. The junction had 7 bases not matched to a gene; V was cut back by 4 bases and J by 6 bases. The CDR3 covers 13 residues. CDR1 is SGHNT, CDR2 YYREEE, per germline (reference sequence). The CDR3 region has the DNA TGTGCCAGCAGCCTAGCGGAGGGTTCCGAGCAGTACTTC. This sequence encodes CASSLAEGSEQYF.

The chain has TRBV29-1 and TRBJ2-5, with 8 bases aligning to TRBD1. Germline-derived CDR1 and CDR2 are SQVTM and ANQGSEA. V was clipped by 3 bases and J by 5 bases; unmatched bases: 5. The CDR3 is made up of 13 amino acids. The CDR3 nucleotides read TGCAGCGTTGAGTTGGACAGGGAGGAGACCCAGTACTTC. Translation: CSVELDREETQYF.

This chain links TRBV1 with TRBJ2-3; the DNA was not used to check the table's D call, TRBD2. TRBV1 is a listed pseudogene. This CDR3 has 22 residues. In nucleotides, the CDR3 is TGCACCAGCAGCCAAGATTGTAGCGGGGATCTCCCCCTAAATATTAACACAGATACGCAGTATTTT. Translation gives CTSSQDCSGDLPLNINTDTQYF.